This T cell receptor (beta chain) was obtained from a study of CD4 T cells in relation to SARS-CoV-2 and coronaviruses (dated by TCRdb to the early 2020s). For the study in its entirety: Shared crossreactive spike epitopes were mapped to their HLA restriction using patient-derived lymphoblastoid cell lines. The Adaptive Biotechnologies TCR-sequencing kit was used for samples from three pre-COVID donors and for the naive versus memory experiments, whereas the other data were Illumina-based. A different TCR-beta assay, based on Illumina, was used to sequence expansion assays from other donors in the study. At the level of individual TCR clonotypes, the study evaluated whether memory CD4+ T cells crossreact between the spike proteins of SARS-CoV-2 and those of common cold coronaviruses. On the study overall, not on this receptor specifically: Memory CD4+ clonotypes crossrecognizing SARS-CoV-2 and at least one common cold coronavirus spike were found in 55% to 75% of donors. Naive versus memory sequencing indicated that memory recall responses, rather than primary responses primed during culture, are detected by the assay. Small numbers of patients and of tested TCRs limited the study. No donor contributed both pre-pandemic and post-infection samples, which limited tracing the source of pre-existing responses. Crossreactive clones showed significantly weaker SARS-CoV-2-driven expansion than monoreactive clones, consistent with antigenic imprinting. Because the crossreactivity analysis focused on spike protein, crossreactivity against other viral proteins was not assessed.

Note on this clone: Its antigen target is currently unknown. No base-level quality is on record; no much larger clone is a single base apart.

DNA from uncultured naive and memory CD4+ T cells underwent immunoSEQ TCR-beta sequencing at deep resolution. In the authors' own workflow: During preprocessing, nonproductive sequences were discarded, as were any CDR3s that did not begin with C, did not end with F or W, or were shorter than 7 amino acids. Cultured and uncultured naive and memory CD4+ repertoires were searched for previously identified spike- and CEF-reactive CDR3s. CDR3 homology was measured as pairwise Levenshtein distance, computed with the stringdist R package after trimming three terminal residues from each end. TCRdb mirrors the immuneACCESS table, restricted to in-frame sequences. Some clones are absent from its copies; in checked studies, under half trace to an unresolved V gene, and the reason for the others is unknown. Clonal size and the V and J genes are those of that table, whereas D and trimming came from the DNA. This sample is represented by some 68,000 clones; more than 85% of them were singletons. Approximately 0.25% of the sample comes from the top ten.

CD4+ T cells from unexposed donors were collected before the COVID-19 pandemic (2011-2018). Naive and memory CD4+ T cells were separated from cryopreserved PBMCs through CD4 enrichment, which was followed by EasySep naive CD4+ T cell enrichment. Leukapheresis product for the unexposed donors was purchased commercially. PBMCs were isolated from leukapheresis product or whole blood by Ficoll-Paque PLUS gradient centrifugation. PBMCs were either cryopreserved at -140 degrees C or used fresh in the expansion assay. The QIAamp Micro DNA Kit was used to extract genomic DNA from the CD4+ T cells. Trimmed from V: 4 bases; trimmed from J: 3 bases; junction bases lacking a gene match: 7. The CDR3 starts with the cysteine, ends with the phenylalanine, and has 16 residues. The only DNA kept is the CDR3, 48 bases in frame from the first base. Per the germline V gene (reference sequence), LNHDA is the CDR1 and SQIVND is the CDR2.

This TCR was sampled from a human donor in good health. The material sequenced was naive CD4+ T cells from PBMCs. The cell subset or site label of this sample denotes: naive CD4+ T cells isolated by negative enrichment. The chain was built from TRBV19 and TRBJ2-7; the central 12 bases match TRBD2. The nucleotide sequence reads TGTGCCAGTAGTACGCTAGCGGGAGGGACGGTCTACGAGCAGTACTTC. This is translated as CASSTLAGGTVYEQYF.